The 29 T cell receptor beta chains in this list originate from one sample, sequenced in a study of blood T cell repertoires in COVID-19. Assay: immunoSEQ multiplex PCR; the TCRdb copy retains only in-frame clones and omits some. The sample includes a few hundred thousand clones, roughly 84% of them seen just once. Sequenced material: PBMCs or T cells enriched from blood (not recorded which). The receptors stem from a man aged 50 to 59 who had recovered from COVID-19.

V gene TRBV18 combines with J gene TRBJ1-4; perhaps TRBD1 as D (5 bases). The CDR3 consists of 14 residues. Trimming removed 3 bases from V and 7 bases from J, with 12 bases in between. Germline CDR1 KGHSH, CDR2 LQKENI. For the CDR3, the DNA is TGTGCCAGCTCACCCGACAGCGCAGGTGAAAAACTGTTTTTT. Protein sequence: CASSPDSAGEKLFF.

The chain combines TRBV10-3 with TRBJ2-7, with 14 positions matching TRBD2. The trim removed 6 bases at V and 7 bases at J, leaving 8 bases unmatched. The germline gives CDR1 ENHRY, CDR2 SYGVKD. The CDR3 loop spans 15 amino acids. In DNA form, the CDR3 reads TGTGCCATCAGCCCGGGACTAGCGGGAGAACGGGAGCAGTACTTC. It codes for CAISPGLAGEREQYF.

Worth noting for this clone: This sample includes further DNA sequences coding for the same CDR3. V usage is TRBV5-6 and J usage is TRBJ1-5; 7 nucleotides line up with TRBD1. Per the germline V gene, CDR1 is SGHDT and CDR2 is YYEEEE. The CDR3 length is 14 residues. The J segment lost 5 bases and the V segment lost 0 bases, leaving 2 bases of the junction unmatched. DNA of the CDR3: TGTGCCAGCAGCTTGGGACAGGGTTATCAGCCCCAGCATTTT. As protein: CASSLGQGYQPQHF.

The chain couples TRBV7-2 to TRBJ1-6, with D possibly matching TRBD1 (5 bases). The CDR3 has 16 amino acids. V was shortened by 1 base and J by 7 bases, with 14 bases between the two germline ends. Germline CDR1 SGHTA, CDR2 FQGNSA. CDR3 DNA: TGTGCCAGCAGCTTAGTCGCCAGGGTGGGAAATTCACCCCTCCACTTT. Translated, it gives CASSLVARVGNSPLHF.

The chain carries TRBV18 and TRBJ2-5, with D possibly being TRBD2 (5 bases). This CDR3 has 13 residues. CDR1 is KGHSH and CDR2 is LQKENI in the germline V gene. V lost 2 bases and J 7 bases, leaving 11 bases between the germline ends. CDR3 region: CASSPGSLGTQYF. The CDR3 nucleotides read TGTGCCAGCTCACCAGGGAGCTTGGGGACCCAGTACTTC. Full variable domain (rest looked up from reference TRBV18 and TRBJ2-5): NAGVMQNPRHLVRRRGQEARLRCSPMKGHSHVYWYRQLPEEGLKFMVYLQKENIIDESGMPKERFSAEFPKEGPSILRIQQVVRGDSAAYFCASSPGSLGTQYFGPGTRLLVL.

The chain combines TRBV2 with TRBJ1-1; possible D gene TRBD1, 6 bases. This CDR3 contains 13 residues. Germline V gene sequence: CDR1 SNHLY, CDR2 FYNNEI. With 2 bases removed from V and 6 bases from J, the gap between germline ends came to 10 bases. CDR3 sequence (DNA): TGTGCCAGCAGTGAATTGGGGGCACCTGAAGCTTTCTTT. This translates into CASSELGAPEAFF.

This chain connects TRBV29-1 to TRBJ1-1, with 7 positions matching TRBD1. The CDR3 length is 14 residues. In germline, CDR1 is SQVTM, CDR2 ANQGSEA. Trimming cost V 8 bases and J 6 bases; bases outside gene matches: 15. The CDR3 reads CSLSPDRVSAEAFF. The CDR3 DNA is TGCAGCCTATCACCCGACAGGGTGAGCGCTGAAGCTTTCTTT.

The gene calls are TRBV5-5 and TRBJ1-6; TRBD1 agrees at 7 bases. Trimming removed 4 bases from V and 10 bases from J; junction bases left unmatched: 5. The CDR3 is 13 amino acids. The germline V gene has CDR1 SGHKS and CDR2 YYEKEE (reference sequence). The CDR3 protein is CASSKDRDSPLHF. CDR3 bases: TGTGCCAGCAGCAAAGACAGGGACTCACCCCTCCACTTT.

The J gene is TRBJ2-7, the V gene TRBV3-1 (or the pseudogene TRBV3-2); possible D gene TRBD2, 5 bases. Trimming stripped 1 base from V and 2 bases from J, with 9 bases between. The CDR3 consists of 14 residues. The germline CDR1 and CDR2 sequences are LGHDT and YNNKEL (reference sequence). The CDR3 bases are TGTGCCAGCAGCCAAGGAGGGCCCGCCTACGAGCAGTACTTC. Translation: CASSQGGPAYEQYF.

CDR3 loop: CASSLRDRLNTEAFF. The CDR3 coding sequence is TGTGCCAGCAGCCTCCGGGACAGATTGAACACTGAAGCTTTCTTT. The chain is built from TRBV7-8 and TRBJ1-1; 7 nucleotides match TRBD1. This CDR3 region has 15 residues. The trim removed 5 bases at V and 0 bases at J, leaving 6 bases unmatched. The germline V gene has CDR1 SGHVS and CDR2 FQNEAQ. Full variable domain (missing parts from reference TRBV7-8 and TRBJ1-1): GAGVSQSPRYKVAKRGQDVALRCDPISGHVSLFWYQQALGQGPEFLTYFQNEAQLDKSGLPSDRFFAERPEGSVSTLKIQRTQQEDSAVYLCASSLRDRLNTEAFFGQGTRLTVV.

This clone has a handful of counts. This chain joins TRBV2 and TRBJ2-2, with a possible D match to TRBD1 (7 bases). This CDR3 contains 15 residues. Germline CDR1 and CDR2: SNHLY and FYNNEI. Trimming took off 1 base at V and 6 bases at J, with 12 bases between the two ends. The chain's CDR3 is CASSEVAGGSGELFF. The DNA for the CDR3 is TGTGCCAGCAGTGAAGTGGCAGGGGGGTCCGGGGAGCTGTTTTTT.

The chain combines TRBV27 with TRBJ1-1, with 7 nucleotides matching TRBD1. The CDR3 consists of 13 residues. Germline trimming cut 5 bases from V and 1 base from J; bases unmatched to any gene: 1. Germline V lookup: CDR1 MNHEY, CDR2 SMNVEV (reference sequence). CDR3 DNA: TGTGCCAGCAGTCCAGGGGGGAACACTGAAGCTTTCTTT. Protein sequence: CASSPGGNTEAFF.

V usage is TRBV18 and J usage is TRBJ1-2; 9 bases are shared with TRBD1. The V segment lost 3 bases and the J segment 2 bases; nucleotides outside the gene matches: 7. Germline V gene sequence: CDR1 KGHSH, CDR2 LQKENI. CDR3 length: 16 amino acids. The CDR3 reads CASSPFPGQGNYGYTF. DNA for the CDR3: TGTGCCAGCTCACCTTTTCCGGGACAGGGAAACTATGGCTACACCTTC.

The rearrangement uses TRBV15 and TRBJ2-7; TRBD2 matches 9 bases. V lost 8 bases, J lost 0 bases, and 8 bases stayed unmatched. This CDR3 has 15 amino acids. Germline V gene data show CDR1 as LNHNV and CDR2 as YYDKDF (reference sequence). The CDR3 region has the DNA TGTGCCACCCGGAAACTAGCGGGCGGCTCCTACGAGCAGTACTTC. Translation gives CATRKLAGGSYEQYF.

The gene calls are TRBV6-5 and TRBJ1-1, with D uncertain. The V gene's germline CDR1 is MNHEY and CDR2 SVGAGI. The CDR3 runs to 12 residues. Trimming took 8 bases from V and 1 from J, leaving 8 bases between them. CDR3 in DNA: TGTGCCAGCTCCCGCGCGAACACTGAAGCTTTCTTT. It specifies CASSRANTEAFF.

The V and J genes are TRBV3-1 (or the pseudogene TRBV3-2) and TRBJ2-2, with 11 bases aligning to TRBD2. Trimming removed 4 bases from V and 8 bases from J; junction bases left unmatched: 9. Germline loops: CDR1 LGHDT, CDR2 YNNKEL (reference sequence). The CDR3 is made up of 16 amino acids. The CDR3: CASSRPGLAVTGELFF. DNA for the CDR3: TGTGCCAGCAGCCGGCCGGGACTAGCGGTAACTGGGGAGCTGTTTTTT.

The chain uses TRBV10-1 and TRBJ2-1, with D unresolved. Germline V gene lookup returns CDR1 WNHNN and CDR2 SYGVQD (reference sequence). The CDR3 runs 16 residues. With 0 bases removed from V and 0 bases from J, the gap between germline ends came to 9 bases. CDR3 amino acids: CASSESSPRSYNEQFF. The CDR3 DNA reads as TGCGCCAGCAGTGAGTCAAGCCCCCGCTCCTACAATGAGCAGTTCTTC.

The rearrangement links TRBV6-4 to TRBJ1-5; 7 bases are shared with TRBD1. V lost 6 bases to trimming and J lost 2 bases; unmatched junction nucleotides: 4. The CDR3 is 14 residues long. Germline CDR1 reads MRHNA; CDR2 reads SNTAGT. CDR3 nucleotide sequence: TGTGCCAGCAGGAACAGGGGAGGCAATCAGCCCCAGCATTTT. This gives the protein CASRNRGGNQPQHF.

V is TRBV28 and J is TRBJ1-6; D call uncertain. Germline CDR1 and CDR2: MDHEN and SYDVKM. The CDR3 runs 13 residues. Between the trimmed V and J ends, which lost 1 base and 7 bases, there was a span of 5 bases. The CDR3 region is CASSLSGNSPLHF. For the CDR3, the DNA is TGTGCCAGCAGTTTATCGGGGAATTCACCCCTCCACTTT.

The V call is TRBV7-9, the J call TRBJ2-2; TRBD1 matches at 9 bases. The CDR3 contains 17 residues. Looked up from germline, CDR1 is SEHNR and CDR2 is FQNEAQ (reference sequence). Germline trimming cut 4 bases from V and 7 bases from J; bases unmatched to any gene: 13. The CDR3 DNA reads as TGTGCCAGCAGCTCCGAACCGGGACAGGGATTGGGCGGGGAGCTGTTTTTT. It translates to CASSSEPGQGLGGELFF. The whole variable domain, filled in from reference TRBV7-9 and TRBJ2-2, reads DTGVSQNPRHKITKRGQNVTFRCDPISEHNRLYWYRQTLGQGPEFLTYFQNEAQLEKSRLLSDRFSAERPKGSFSTLEIQRTEQGDSAMYLCASSSEPGQGLGGELFFGEGSRLTVL.

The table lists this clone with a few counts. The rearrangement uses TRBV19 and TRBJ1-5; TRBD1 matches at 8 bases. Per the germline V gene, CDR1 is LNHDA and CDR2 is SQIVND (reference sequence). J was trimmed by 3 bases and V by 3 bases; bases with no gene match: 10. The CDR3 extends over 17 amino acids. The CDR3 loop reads CASSIGPRDRPNQPQHF. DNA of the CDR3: TGTGCCAGTAGTATCGGGCCCCGGGACAGGCCCAATCAGCCCCAGCATTTT.

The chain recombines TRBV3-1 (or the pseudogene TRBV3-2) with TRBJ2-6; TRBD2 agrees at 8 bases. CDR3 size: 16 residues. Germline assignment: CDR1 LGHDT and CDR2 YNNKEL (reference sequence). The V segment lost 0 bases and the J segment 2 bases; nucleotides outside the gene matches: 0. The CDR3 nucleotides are TGTGCCAGCAGCCAAGAAGCGGGAGCTGGGGCCAACGTCCTGACTTTC. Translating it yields CASSQEAGAGANVLTF.

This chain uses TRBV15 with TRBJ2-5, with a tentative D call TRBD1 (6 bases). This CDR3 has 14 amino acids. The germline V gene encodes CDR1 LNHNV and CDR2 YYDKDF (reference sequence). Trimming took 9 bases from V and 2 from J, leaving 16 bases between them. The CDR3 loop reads CATLDSPDQETQYF. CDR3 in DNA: TGTGCCACACTGGACAGCCCAGATCAAGAGACCCAGTACTTC.

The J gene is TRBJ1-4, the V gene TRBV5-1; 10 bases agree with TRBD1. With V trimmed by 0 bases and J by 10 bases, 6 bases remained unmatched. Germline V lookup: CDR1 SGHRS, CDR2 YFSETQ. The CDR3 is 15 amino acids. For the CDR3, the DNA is TGCGCCAGCAGCTTGGACGACAGGGGGCGGGGAAAACTGTTTTTT. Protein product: CASSLDDRGRGKLFF.

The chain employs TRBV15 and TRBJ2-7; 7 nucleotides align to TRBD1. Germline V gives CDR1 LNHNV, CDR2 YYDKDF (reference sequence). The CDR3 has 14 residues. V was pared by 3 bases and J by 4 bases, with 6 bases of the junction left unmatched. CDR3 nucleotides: TGTGCCACCAGCAGTCCGGGACAGCCTTACGAGCAGTACTTC. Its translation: CATSSPGQPYEQYF.

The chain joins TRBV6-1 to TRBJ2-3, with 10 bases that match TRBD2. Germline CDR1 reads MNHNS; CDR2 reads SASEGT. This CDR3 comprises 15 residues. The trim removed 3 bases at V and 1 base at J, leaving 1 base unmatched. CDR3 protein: CASSDLAGGTDTQYF. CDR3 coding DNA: TGTGCCAGCAGTGACCTAGCGGGAGGCACAGATACGCAGTATTTT.

CDR3 region: CASSLSGAVYGYTF. The CDR3 coding sequence is TGTGCCAGCAGTTTATCAGGGGCGGTCTATGGCTACACCTTC. The rearrangement joins TRBV28 to TRBJ1-2, with D possibly TRBD1 on 6 matching bases. Germline assignment: CDR1 MDHEN and CDR2 SYDVKM. Between the trimmed V and J ends, which lost 1 base and 4 bases, there was a span of 10 bases. The CDR3 consists of 14 residues.

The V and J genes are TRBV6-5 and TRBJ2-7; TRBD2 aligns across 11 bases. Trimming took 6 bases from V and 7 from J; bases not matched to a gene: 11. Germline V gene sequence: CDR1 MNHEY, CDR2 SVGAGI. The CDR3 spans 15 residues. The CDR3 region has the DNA TGTGCCAGCAGCCGCCTAGCGGGGGGCCCCCTGGAGCAGTACTTC. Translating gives CASSRLAGGPLEQYF.

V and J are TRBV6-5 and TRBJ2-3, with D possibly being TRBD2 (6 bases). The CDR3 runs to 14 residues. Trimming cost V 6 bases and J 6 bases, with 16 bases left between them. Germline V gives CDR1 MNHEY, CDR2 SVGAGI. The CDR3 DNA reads TGTGCCAGCAGAACGGACGGAGGGTTTGATACGCAGTATTTT. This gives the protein CASRTDGGFDTQYF.